These 17 T cell receptor beta chains were all obtained from the same sample, sequenced in a study of CD8+ T cells in alopecia areata. The authors extracted RNA and reverse transcribed it into cDNA as the sequencing template. Libraries were prepared by immunoSEQ multiplex PCR; TCRdb keeps only in-frame clonotypes and omits some of them. The table shows 170,000 or so clones, with approximately 62% occurring only once. This sample comprised CD4+ T cells sorted from blood, obtained at week 0. These receptors came from a human donor with alopecia areata.

The genes are TRBV4-3 and TRBJ2-5; D is perhaps TRBD1 (6 bases). The CDR3 has 16 residues. Germline assignment: CDR1 LGHNA and CDR2 YSLEER. V dropped 0 bases and J dropped 0 bases, with 11 bases sitting between them. In nucleotides, the CDR3 is TGCGCCAGCAGCCAAGATCGGGACACGAACCAAGAGACCCAGTACTTC. As protein: CASSQDRDTNQETQYF.

In this sample, this clone turned up once. The chain is built from TRBV9 and TRBJ1-2; 7 bases match TRBD1. The junction had 13 bases not matched to a gene; V was cut back by 4 bases and J by 4 bases. The CDR3 has 16 residues. Germline V lookup: CDR1 SGDLS, CDR2 YYNGEE. The CDR3 DNA reads TGTGCCAGCAGCTCGAGAGGGGGGACAGTTGTCTATGGCTACACCTTC. Translation: CASSSRGGTVVYGYTF.

J is TRBJ2-7 and V is TRBV29-1, with 8 positions matching TRBD1. The V and J ends lost 8 bases and 5 bases, in that order; junction bases with no gene match: 5. Germline-derived CDR1 and CDR2 are SQVTM and ANQGSEA. The CDR3 runs to 11 residues. The CDR3 DNA reads as TGCAGCACAAGGACAGGGAACGAGCAGTACTTC. This sequence encodes CSTRTGNEQYF.

A single count supports this clone. The genes are TRBV27 and TRBJ2-7; D not resolved. V shed 8 bases and J shed 4 bases, with 6 bases lying between them. The CDR3 loop spans 10 amino acids. Looked up from germline, CDR1 is MNHEY and CDR2 is SMNVEV (reference sequence). Here the CDR3 reads CASGIYEQYF. The CDR3 region has the DNA TGTGCCAGCGGAATTTACGAGCAGTACTTC.

V is TRBV18 and J is TRBJ2-3, with 7 bases lining up with TRBD1. The V gene end was trimmed by 5 bases and the J gene end by 1 base; junction bases not matched to a gene: 3. The germline gives CDR1 KGHSH, CDR2 LQKENI. The CDR3 extends over 14 amino acids. The chain's CDR3 is CASSGTEGTDTQYF. The CDR3 DNA reads as TGTGCCAGCTCAGGGACAGAGGGCACAGATACGCAGTATTTT.

This clone was counted a few times. This chain connects TRBV29-1 to TRBJ1-1; possibly TRBD1 for D (5 bases). Trimming removed 5 bases at V and 4 bases at J, with 14 bases between. The CDR3 covers 13 residues. The germline CDR1 and CDR2 sequences are SQVTM and ANQGSEA. This CDR3 is CSVSFGGSTEAFF. The CDR3 DNA reads TGCAGCGTTTCTTTCGGGGGTAGCACTGAAGCTTTCTTT.

This chain uses TRBV29-1 with TRBJ1-5; tentatively, D is TRBD1 (5 bases). CDR3 length: 13 amino acids. The germline CDR1 and CDR2 sequences are SQVTM and ANQGSEA. V was shortened by 7 bases and J by 7 bases, with 17 bases between the two germline ends. CDR3 sequence reads: CSAGEGAGQPQHF. Here the CDR3 DNA reads TGCAGCGCAGGAGAAGGGGCAGGGCAGCCCCAGCATTTT.

This clone was seen a few times. CDR3 protein: CASSWGKNTEAFF. The DNA of the CDR3 is TGTGCCAGCAGCTGGGGGAAGAACACTGAAGCTTTCTTT. This chain uses TRBV7-2 with TRBJ1-1; weak D call: TRBD1 (5 bases). CDR1 is SGHTA, CDR2 FQGNSA, per germline. The CDR3 runs to 13 residues. V was pared by 4 bases and J by 1 base, with 7 bases between.

This rearrangement joins TRBV4-1 to TRBJ2-7; perhaps D is TRBD1 or TRBD2 (5 bases each). Germline V gives CDR1 MGHRA, CDR2 YSYEKL. The ends were cut back, 2 bases at V and 3 bases at J, with 23 bases in the middle. This CDR3 region has 18 residues. CDR3 in amino acids: CASSQRGYVGDGGYEQYF. CDR3 nucleotides: TGCGCCAGCAGCCAACGGGGATACGTCGGGGACGGTGGCTACGAGCAGTACTTC.

This clone occurred a few times. The chain couples TRBV11-2 to TRBJ2-2; D is unresolved. The CDR3 extends over 13 amino acids. CDR1 and CDR2 (germline): SGHAT, FQNNGV. The ends were cut back, 1 base at V and 7 bases at J, with 7 bases in the middle. In DNA form, the CDR3 reads TGTGCCAGCAGCTTAGTTGAGATCGGGGAGCTGTTTTTT. Encoded protein: CASSLVEIGELFF.

The chain employs TRBV27 and TRBJ1-1; possibly TRBD1 for D (5 bases). The CDR3 is 13 residues long. V was cut by 7 bases and J by 6 bases, with 15 bases left in between. The V gene's germline CDR1 is MNHEY and CDR2 SMNVEV (reference sequence). The CDR3 loop reads CASNPVGAAEAFF. The CDR3 DNA is TGTGCCAGCAACCCGGTAGGGGCGGCTGAAGCTTTCTTT.

The chain uses TRBV6-5 and TRBJ1-1, with a tentative D call TRBD1 (5 bases). V lost 7 bases, J lost 8 bases, and 17 bases lay in between. This CDR3 region has 13 residues. Germline V gene sequence: CDR1 MNHEY, CDR2 SVGAGI. DNA of the CDR3: TGTGCCAGCACCGCGCCGTATAGGGGAGAAGCTTTCTTT. Amino acids: CASTAPYRGEAFF.

As DNA, the CDR3 is TGTGCCAGCAGCTTATCCGCGAATCAAGAGACCCAGTACTTC. Its protein is CASSLSANQETQYF. The chain uses TRBV7-9 and TRBJ2-5; no reliable D call. The length of the CDR3 is 14 residues. V was shortened by 2 bases and J by 2 bases, with 9 bases between the two germline ends. From germline, CDR1 is SEHNR and CDR2 FQNEAQ (reference sequence).

J is TRBJ2-3 and V is TRBV5-1; 8 nucleotides match TRBD1. The V segment lost 4 bases and the J segment 4 bases; nucleotides outside the gene matches: 11. CDR1 is SGHRS and CDR2 is YFSETQ in the germline V gene. The CDR3 contains 16 residues. CDR3 sequence: CASSTPTGEEADTQYF. The CDR3 coding sequence is TGCGCCAGCAGCACACCGACAGGGGAAGAGGCAGATACGCAGTATTTT.

V and J are TRBV28 and TRBJ2-7; 8 bases line up with TRBD1. The V gene's germline CDR1 is MDHEN and CDR2 SYDVKM. This CDR3 comprises 15 residues. The V gene end was trimmed by 5 bases and the J gene end by 0 bases; junction bases not matched to a gene: 6. CDR3 residues: CASSAHRGNSYEQYF. The DNA of the CDR3 is TGTGCCAGCAGTGCCCACAGGGGGAACTCCTACGAGCAGTACTTC.

The chain carries TRBV11-2 and TRBJ2-7, with 7 positions matching TRBD1. Per the germline V gene, CDR1 is SGHAT and CDR2 is FQNNGV. The length of the CDR3 is 15 residues. The ends lost 2 bases at V and 3 bases at J; junction bases unmatched: 7. The CDR3: CASSLLTGAVYEQYF. The CDR3 DNA reads as TGTGCCAGCAGCTTACTAACAGGGGCCGTCTACGAGCAGTACTTC. Looking up the rest from reference TRBV11-2 and TRBJ2-7 gives the full variable domain: EAGVAQSPRYKIIEKRQSVAFWCNPISGHATLYWYQQILGQGPKLLIQFQNNGVVDDSQLPKDRFSAERLKGVDSTLKIQPAKLEDSAVYLCASSLLTGAVYEQYFGPGTRLTVT.

This clone was seen more than once but under ten times. V gene TRBV18 combines with J gene TRBJ1-6, with unresolved D. Germline V gene data show CDR1 as KGHSH and CDR2 as LQKENI. V was cut by 3 bases and J by 9 bases, with 18 bases left in between. This CDR3 spans 16 amino acids. CDR3 protein: CASSPLRETEGSPLHF. The CDR3 region has the DNA TGTGCCAGCTCACCGTTGAGGGAAACTGAAGGTTCACCCCTCCACTTT.